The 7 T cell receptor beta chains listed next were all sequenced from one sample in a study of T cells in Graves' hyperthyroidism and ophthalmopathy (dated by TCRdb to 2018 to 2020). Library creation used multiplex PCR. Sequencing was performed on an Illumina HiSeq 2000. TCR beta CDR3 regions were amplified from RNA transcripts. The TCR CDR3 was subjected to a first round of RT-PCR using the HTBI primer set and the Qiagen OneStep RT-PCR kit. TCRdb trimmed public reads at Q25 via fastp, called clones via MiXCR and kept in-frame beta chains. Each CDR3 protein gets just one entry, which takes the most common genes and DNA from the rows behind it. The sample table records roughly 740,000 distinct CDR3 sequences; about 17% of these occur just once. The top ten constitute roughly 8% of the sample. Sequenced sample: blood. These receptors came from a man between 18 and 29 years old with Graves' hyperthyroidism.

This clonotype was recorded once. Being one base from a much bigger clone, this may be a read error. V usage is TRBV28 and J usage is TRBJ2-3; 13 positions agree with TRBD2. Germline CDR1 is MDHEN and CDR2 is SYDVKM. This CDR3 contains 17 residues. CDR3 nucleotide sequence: TGTGCCAGCAGGAACCCGGGACTAGCGGGAATTGCAGATAGGCAGTATTTT. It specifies CASRNPGLAGIADRQYF.

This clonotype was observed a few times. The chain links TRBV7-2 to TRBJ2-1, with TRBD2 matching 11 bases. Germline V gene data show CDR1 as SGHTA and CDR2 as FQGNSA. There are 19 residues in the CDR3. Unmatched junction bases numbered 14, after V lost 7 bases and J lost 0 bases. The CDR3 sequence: CASTTRGTSGMSSYNEQFF. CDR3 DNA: TGTGCCAGCACCACTCGAGGGACTAGCGGTATGAGCTCCTACAATGAGCAGTTCTTC. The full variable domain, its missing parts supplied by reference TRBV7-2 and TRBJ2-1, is GAGVSQSPSNKVTEKGKDVELRCDPISGHTALYWYRQSLGQGLEFLIYFQGNSAPDKSGLPSDRFSAERTGGSVSTLTIQRTQQEDSAVYLCASTTRGTSGMSSYNEQFFGPGTRLTVL.

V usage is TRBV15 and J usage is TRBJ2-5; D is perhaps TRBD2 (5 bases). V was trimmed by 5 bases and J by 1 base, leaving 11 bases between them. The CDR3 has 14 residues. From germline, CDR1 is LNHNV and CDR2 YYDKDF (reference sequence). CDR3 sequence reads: CATSPWSGQETQYF. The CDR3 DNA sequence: TGTGCCACCAGCCCCTGGAGCGGCCAAGAGACCCAGTACTTC.

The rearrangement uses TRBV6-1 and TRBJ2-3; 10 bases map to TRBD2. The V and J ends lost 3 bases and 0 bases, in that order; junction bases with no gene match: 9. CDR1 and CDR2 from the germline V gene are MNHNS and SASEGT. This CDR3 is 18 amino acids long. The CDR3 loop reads CASSDRTSGPSSTDTQYF. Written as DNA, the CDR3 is TGTGCCAGCAGTGATCGGACTAGCGGCCCGAGTAGCACAGATACGCAGTATTTT.

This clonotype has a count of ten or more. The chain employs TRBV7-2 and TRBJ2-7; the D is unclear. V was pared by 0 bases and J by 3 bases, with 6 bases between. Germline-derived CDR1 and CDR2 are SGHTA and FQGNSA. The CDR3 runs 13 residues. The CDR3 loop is CASSLAGIYEQYF. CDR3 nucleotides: TGTGCCAGCAGCTTAGCGGGAATCTACGAGCAGTACTTC.

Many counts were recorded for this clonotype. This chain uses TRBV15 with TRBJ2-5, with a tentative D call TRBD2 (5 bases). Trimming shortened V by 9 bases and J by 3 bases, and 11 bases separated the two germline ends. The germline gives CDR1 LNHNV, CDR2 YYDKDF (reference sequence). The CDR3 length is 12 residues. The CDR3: CATRGYEETQYF. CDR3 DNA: TGTGCCACTAGAGGGTATGAAGAGACCCAGTACTTC.

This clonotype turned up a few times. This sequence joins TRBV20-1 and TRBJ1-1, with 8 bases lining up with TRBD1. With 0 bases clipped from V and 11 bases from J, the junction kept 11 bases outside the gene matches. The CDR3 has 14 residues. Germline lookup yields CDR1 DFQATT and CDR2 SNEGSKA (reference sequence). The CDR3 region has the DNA TGCAGTGCTAGAGATCTGCAGGGGGCTGCGTCGGCTTTCTTT. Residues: CSARDLQGAASAFF.